This T cell receptor (beta chain) is from a study of T cell repertoires in cytomegalovirus infection. Study-level background: The public TCR beta signatures pointed to both CMV infection and matching HLA type. Overall study results and limits: People with CMV and the relevant HLA were identified by cumulative public TCR beta family frequency.

About this clonotype: No antigen is known for it.

The germline V gene has CDR1 DFQATT and CDR2 SNEGSKA (reference sequence). V was pared by 2 bases and J by 4 bases, with 14 bases between. The CDR3 is 14 residues long. Each CDR3 protein is one row after TCRdb ran MiXCR on the reads. This table has hundreds of thousands of distinct CDR3 sequences, around 31% appearing once. The gene calls are TRBV20-1 and TRBJ2-5, with a tentative D call TRBD1 (5 bases). The clonotype comes from a human donor in good health (CMV status not recorded). Some clones in this sample may be carry-over from other donors' samples. The sample here was cultured PBMCs, taken from culture after CMV antigen stimulation. This CDR3 reads CSARPGKGLETQYF. The CDR3 nucleotides read TGCAGTGCTAGACCAGGGAAGGGATTAGAGACCCAGTACTTC.